Listed here are 26 T cell receptor beta chains from one sample, sequenced in a study of T-cell memory formation after mild COVID-19. In TCRdb, the 5' RACE reads were re-called with MiXCR into one record per CDR3 protein. This sample has about 400,000 distinct CDR3 sequences; under 25% occur once, and the top ten carry around 12%. The sequenced material came from PBMCs or a T cell subset sorted from them (not recorded which). The receptors shown here come from an adult woman who had mild COVID-19 (a few samples of this study predate the infection). Cell type and time point are not known.

This clonotype was picked up a small number of times. The chain is built from TRBV3-1 and TRBJ2-2, with 9 bases aligning to TRBD1. The V gene's germline CDR1 is LGHDT and CDR2 YNNKEL (reference sequence). The CDR3 runs 19 residues. The J segment lost 5 bases and the V segment lost 3 bases, leaving 16 bases of the junction unmatched. This CDR3 is CASSQSMGAGTGPTGELFF. CDR3 coding DNA: TGTGCCAGCAGCCAGTCGATGGGGGCCGGGACAGGGCCTACCGGGGAGCTGTTTTTT.

The genes are TRBV5-4 and TRBJ1-1; TRBD1 is a possible D gene (5 bases). Germline CDR1 reads SGHNT; CDR2 reads YYREEE (reference sequence). Trimming removed 3 bases at V and 0 bases at J, with 24 bases between. The CDR3 covers 19 residues. Written as DNA, the CDR3 is TGTGCCAGCAGCTCCTCCCGGGGGTTTCCGGGACGAATGAACACTGAAGCTTTCTTT. Amino acid sequence: CASSSSRGFPGRMNTEAFF.

There are a few counts of this clonotype. The chain combines TRBV24-1 with TRBJ2-1, with a tentative D call TRBD2 (6 bases). Trimming took 0 bases from V and 7 from J, leaving 18 bases between them. The CDR3 is 17 residues long. CDR1 KGHDR and CDR2 SFDVKD come from the germline V gene. The DNA for the CDR3 is TGTGCCACCAGTGATTTGCCCCGGGATCCGGGGGAGAATGAGCAGTTCTTC. Translation: CATSDLPRDPGENEQFF.

This clonotype was observed a single time. The chain carries TRBV6-1 and TRBJ1-3; tentative D call: TRBD1 (5 bases). This CDR3 has 15 residues. Germline V gene data show CDR1 as MNHNS and CDR2 as SASEGT. V lost 8 bases and J lost 2, with 16 bases in between. Here the CDR3 DNA reads TGTGCCAGCCGGGACCAGAAGGGTGCTGGAAACACCATATATTTT. Residues: CASRDQKGAGNTIYF.

Here the CDR3 reads CASSQGVGSQATKNQPQHF. CDR3 nucleotide sequence: TGCGCCAGCAGCCAAGGAGTAGGTTCGCAGGCTACTAAAAATCAGCCCCAGCATTTT. The V call is TRBV4-1, the J call TRBJ1-5; the D is unclear. The germline gives CDR1 MGHRA, CDR2 YSYEKL. This CDR3 has 19 residues. V was trimmed by 1 base and J by 4 bases, leaving 23 bases between them.

V is TRBV7-8 and J is TRBJ1-2, with D possibly being TRBD1 (6 bases). In germline, CDR1 is SGHVS, CDR2 FQNEAQ. The CDR3 sequence is 16 residues long. Trimming pared 7 bases from V and 0 bases from J, leaving 18 bases between. The CDR3 spells CASTESRGPANYGYTF. CDR3 coding DNA: TGTGCCAGCACCGAAAGTCGGGGGCCCGCTAACTATGGCTACACCTTC.

This clonotype occurred a few times. The J gene is TRBJ2-7, the V gene TRBV7-6; D ambiguous. CDR3 length: 12 amino acids. The V end was cut by 5 bases, the J end by 6 bases, with 11 bases between. From germline, CDR1 is SGHVS and CDR2 FNYEAQ. The CDR3 is CASSPGLSEQYF. The DNA of the CDR3 is TGTGCCAGCAGCCCCGGCTTGAGCGAGCAGTACTTC.

The chain has TRBV5-1 and TRBJ1-4; D possibly corresponds to TRBD1 (5 bases). The CDR3 is 14 residues long. Trimming left V 7 bases short and J 7 bases short, with 17 bases between. CDR1 and CDR2 from the germline V gene are SGHRS and YFSETQ. This chain's CDR3 is CASGNQGGREKLFF. CDR3 bases: TGCGCCAGCGGAAACCAGGGAGGTCGTGAAAAACTGTTTTTT. Combining the CDR3 with reference TRBV5-1 and TRBJ1-4 gives the whole variable domain KAGVTQTPRYLIKTRGQQVTLSCSPISGHRSVSWYQQTPGQGLQFLFEYFSETQRNKGNFPGRFSGRQFSNSRSEMNVSTLELGDSALYLCASGNQGGREKLFFGSGTQLSVL.

This clonotype turned up a few times. The rearrangement uses TRBV12-5 and TRBJ2-2, with D unresolved. Germline-derived CDR1 and CDR2 are LGHNT and FRNRAP. This CDR3 comprises 13 residues. V was cut by 5 bases and J by 6 bases, with 10 bases left in between. For the CDR3, the DNA is TGTGCTAGTGGTACCCCTCTCGCCGGGGAGCTGTTTTTT. Residues: CASGTPLAGELFF. The entire variable domain, with the rest obtained from reference TRBV12-5 and TRBJ2-2, is as follows: DARVTQTPRHKVTEMGQEVTMRCQPILGHNTVFWYRQTMMQGLELLAYFRNRAPLDDSGMPKDRFSAEMPDATLATLKIQPSEPRDSAVYFCASGTPLAGELFFGEGSRLTVL.

V and J are TRBV2 and TRBJ2-7; the D gene could be TRBD1 or TRBD2 (5 bases each). The CDR3 runs to 14 residues. V was shortened by 7 bases and J by 3 bases, with 16 bases between the two germline ends. CDR1 SNHLY and CDR2 FYNNEI come from the germline V gene. The CDR3 region is CASIRTGARYEQYF. CDR3 nucleotide sequence: TGTGCCAGCATACGAACCGGGGCCCGCTACGAGCAGTACTTC.

This clonotype was detected ten times or more. CDR3 in amino acids: CATSRTGETDTQYF. CDR3 DNA sequence: TGTGCCACCAGCCGTACAGGGGAAACAGATACGCAGTATTTT. This chain joins TRBV15 and TRBJ2-3; the match to TRBD1 covers 7 bases. CDR3 length: 14 amino acids. Germline CDR1 reads LNHNV; CDR2 reads YYDKDF (reference sequence). The V and J ends lost 5 bases and 3 bases, in that order; junction bases with no gene match: 5.

This clonotype was counted a few times. The V gene is TRBV5-1, the J gene TRBJ1-2; a possible D gene is TRBD1 (6 bases). CDR1 SGHRS and CDR2 YFSETQ come from the germline V gene. The CDR3 spans 17 residues. Trimming cost V 0 bases and J 4 bases, with 19 bases left between them. This CDR3 reads CASSLDAPGQGVYGYTF. The CDR3, as DNA: TGCGCCAGCAGCTTGGACGCTCCGGGACAAGGAGTCTATGGCTACACCTTC. Full variable domain (outside the CDR3, taken from reference TRBV5-1 and TRBJ1-2): KAGVTQTPRYLIKTRGQQVTLSCSPISGHRSVSWYQQTPGQGLQFLFEYFSETQRNKGNFPGRFSGRQFSNSRSEMNVSTLELGDSALYLCASSLDAPGQGVYGYTFGSGTRLTVV.

The sample holds a few counts of this clonotype. The rearrangement joins TRBV24-1 to TRBJ2-5; perhaps TRBD1 as D (6 bases). CDR3 length: 15 amino acids. Trimming took 3 bases from V and 5 from J, leaving 15 bases between them. CDR1 is KGHDR and CDR2 is SFDVKD in the germline V gene. The CDR3 bases are TGTGCCACCAGTGATCGTCAGGGGCGCGGGGAGACCCAGTACTTC. Protein product: CATSDRQGRGETQYF.

This clonotype was seen more than once but under ten times. The CDR3 sequence is CAISESLSGGFF. For the CDR3, the DNA is TGTGCCATCAGTGAGTCTCTCAGCGGGGGTTTCTTT. J is TRBJ1-1 and V is TRBV10-3; possible D gene TRBD1, 5 bases. This CDR3 is built from 12 residues. The V gene's germline CDR1 is ENHRY and CDR2 SYGVKD. The germline V and J ends were trimmed by 0 bases and 13 bases, with 12 bases remaining between them.

The chain recombines TRBV13 with TRBJ2-1, with D maybe TRBD2 (6 bases). The V end lost 4 bases, the J end lost 5 bases, and 15 bases lay between the germline ends. Germline values: CDR1 PRHDT, CDR2 FYEKMQ (reference sequence). The CDR3 loop spans 15 amino acids. This CDR3 reads CASSSRELADNEQFF. CDR3 in DNA: TGTGCCAGCAGCTCCCGGGAACTAGCTGACAATGAGCAGTTCTTC.

This chain joins TRBV5-1 and TRBJ2-7; TRBD1 aligns across 7 bases. CDR1 and CDR2 from the germline V gene are SGHRS and YFSETQ. The J segment lost 3 bases and the V segment lost 4 bases, leaving 10 bases of the junction unmatched. This CDR3 comprises 15 residues. CDR3 nucleotides: TGCGCCAGCAGCCAAACCCCGGGACAGATCTACGAGCAGTACTTC. Translating gives CASSQTPGQIYEQYF.

This clonotype occurred a few times. The chain is built from TRBV27 and TRBJ2-1; 7 bases map to TRBD1. The CDR3 runs to 16 residues. Trimming cost V 4 bases and J 4 bases; bases outside gene matches: 10. Germline loops: CDR1 MNHEY, CDR2 SMNVEV (reference sequence). The CDR3 region has the DNA TGTGCCAGCAGTTCCCTCCCCCCGGGACAGTACAATGAGCAGTTCTTC. Its translation is CASSSLPPGQYNEQFF.

This clonotype turned up a few times. The chain couples TRBV19 to TRBJ2-7; 10 bases line up with TRBD2. This CDR3 is 14 amino acids long. V shed 7 bases, J shed 2 bases, and the junction held 5 bases outside the gene matches. Germline CDR1 and CDR2: LNHDA and SQIVND (reference sequence). The CDR3 sequence is CASKASGGPYEQYF. In DNA form, the CDR3 reads TGTGCCAGTAAGGCTAGCGGGGGACCCTACGAGCAGTACTTC.

There are a few counts of this clonotype. The rearrangement joins TRBV4-1 to TRBJ2-3, with 9 positions matching TRBD2. This CDR3 spans 16 amino acids. Germline V gives CDR1 MGHRA, CDR2 YSYEKL. V lost 1 base, J lost 5 bases, and 7 bases stayed unmatched. In nucleotides, the CDR3 is TGCGCCAGCAGCCAAGTTACGGGACTAGCTTTAGATACGCAGTATTTT. Amino acids: CASSQVTGLALDTQYF.

V is TRBV10-3 and J is TRBJ2-7, with D uncertain. CDR1 and CDR2 from the germline V gene are ENHRY and SYGVKD. V was shortened by 6 bases and J by 4 bases, with 16 bases between the two germline ends. The CDR3 covers 14 residues. The CDR3 bases are TGTGCCATCAGGGACCCCGGACGCGTATACGAGCAGTACTTC. Translated, it gives CAIRDPGRVYEQYF.

This clonotype came up a few times. The V gene is TRBV29-1, the J gene TRBJ2-3; no clear D gene. Germline V gives CDR1 SQVTM, CDR2 ANQGSEA. The CDR3 loop spans 13 amino acids. V dropped 4 bases and J dropped 3 bases, with 11 bases sitting between them. CDR3 amino acids: CSVAQIITDTQYF. The CDR3 bases are TGCAGCGTTGCCCAAATAATAACAGATACGCAGTATTTT.

The CDR3 region has the DNA TGTGCCAGCAGCCTTGGGGGTGGGGAGCAAGCTTTCTTT. This translates into CASSLGGGEQAFF. The rearrangement links TRBV3-1 to TRBJ1-1, with a possible D match to TRBD1 (5 bases). V gave up 4 bases and J gave up 9 bases, with 15 bases separating them. The CDR3 spans 13 residues. The germline CDR1 and CDR2 sequences are LGHDT and YNNKEL (reference sequence). Combining the CDR3 with reference TRBV3-1 and TRBJ1-1 gives the whole variable domain DTAVSQTPKYLVTQMGNDKSIKCEQNLGHDTMYWYKQDSKKFLKIMFSYNNKELIINETVPNRFSPKSPDKAHLNLHINSLELGDSAVYFCASSLGGGEQAFFGQGTRLTVV.

The gene calls are TRBV7-9 and TRBJ2-1; a weak D match, TRBD2 (6 bases). This CDR3 has 17 amino acids. The V and J ends lost 5 bases and 0 bases respectively, with 17 bases between them. Germline V lookup: CDR1 SEHNR, CDR2 FQNEAQ (reference sequence). CDR3 loop: CASSGVGLAYSYNEQFF. The DNA for the CDR3 is TGTGCCAGCAGCGGAGTGGGGCTAGCGTACTCCTACAATGAGCAGTTCTTC.

The rearrangement links TRBV5-1 to TRBJ2-1, with 10 bases that match TRBD1. Looked up from germline, CDR1 is SGHRS and CDR2 is YFSETQ. This CDR3 region has 14 residues. After removal of 4 bases from V and 7 bases from J, the junction contained 5 bases not matched to a gene. The CDR3 protein is CASSGQGGGNEQFF. The CDR3 DNA reads TGCGCCAGCAGCGGACAGGGGGGCGGAAATGAGCAGTTCTTC.

The chain couples TRBV5-6 to TRBJ2-7, with D perhaps TRBD2 (5 bases). The CDR3 runs 13 residues. CDR1 is SGHDT and CDR2 is YYEEEE in the germline V gene. Trimming left V 1 base short and J 4 bases short, with 9 bases between. This chain's CDR3 is CASSLLLEYEQYF. Written as DNA, the CDR3 is TGTGCCAGCAGCTTGTTACTAGAGTACGAGCAGTACTTC.

CDR3 in amino acids: CASSRLTGNTEAFF. CDR3 in DNA: TGCGCCAGCAGCCGACTGACAGGGAACACTGAAGCTTTCTTT. The chain uses TRBV5-1 and TRBJ1-1; tentative D call: TRBD1 (6 bases). Trimming removed 4 bases from V and 1 base from J, with 11 bases in between. Germline CDR1 SGHRS, CDR2 YFSETQ. The CDR3 runs to 14 residues.